This T cell receptor beta chain is drawn from a study of T cells after yellow fever vaccination. This clonotype was recorded a few times. What it recognizes is unknown. A single record per CDR3 protein comes from TCRdb applying MiXCR to the 5' RACE reads. The table lists 500,000 to 650,000 distinct CDR3 sequences, 12% of them singletons. Study conclusions and caveats: Booster sampling recovered most clones from primary vaccination (approximately 97% CD4, just over 85% CD8). Peaking on day 5 versus 15, the secondary response was faster but weaker.

The CDR3 is 15 amino acids. Germline CDR1 DFQATT, CDR2 SNEGSKA (reference sequence). V was pared by 3 bases and J by 5 bases, with 17 bases between. The sample in question was PBMCs, obtained on the day of the yellow fever booster vaccination. The clonotype comes from a man aged 30 to 39 who received the YFV17D yellow fever vaccine. The genes are TRBV20-1 and TRBJ2-1; D gene uncertain. The CDR3 bases are TGCAGTGCTAGTGTTGGGCGCCGCATCAACAATGAGCAGTTCTTC. It translates to CSASVGRRINNEQFF.